This record looks at one T cell receptor beta chain sequence and its context. From germline, CDR1 is GTSNPN and CDR2 SVGIG (reference sequence). This CDR3 is 15 amino acids long. The germline V and J ends were trimmed by 2 bases and 0 bases, with 11 bases remaining between them. TCRdb keeps only in-frame clones here, not all; method: immunoSEQ multiplex PCR. Of about 160,000 clones listed, roughly 80% were seen once; the top ten hold approximately 4.7%. This sample was taken from a study of blood T cell repertoires in COVID-19. Overall study: Sample material is recorded as cDNA or gDNA derived from T cells, B-cell-depleted T cells, or PBMCs.

Participant ages covered roughly 18 to 89 years across approximately 25 US areas. Cohort 3 recovered donors had two negative PCRs, clearance, or symptom resolution. The sample comprised PBMCs or T cells enriched from blood (not recorded which). This receptor was obtained from a woman between 50 and 59 years old who had recovered from COVID-19. The rearrangement uses TRBV30 and TRBJ1-5; D perhaps matches TRBD1 (5 bases). The CDR3 spells CAWSRGVDSNQPQHF. CDR3 nucleotide sequence: TGTGCCTGGAGTAGGGGCGTTGATAGCAATCAGCCCCAGCATTTT.